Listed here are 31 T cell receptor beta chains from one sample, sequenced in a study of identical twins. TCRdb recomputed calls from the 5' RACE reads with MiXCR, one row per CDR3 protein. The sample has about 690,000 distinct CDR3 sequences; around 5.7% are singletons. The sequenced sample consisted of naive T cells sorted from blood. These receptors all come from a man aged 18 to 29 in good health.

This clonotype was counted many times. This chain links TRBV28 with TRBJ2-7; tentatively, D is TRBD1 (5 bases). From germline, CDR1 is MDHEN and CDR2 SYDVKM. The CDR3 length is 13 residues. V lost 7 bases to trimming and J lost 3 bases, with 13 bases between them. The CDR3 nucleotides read TGTGCCAGCACAGGGTTGGACCTCTACGAGCAGTACTTC. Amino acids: CASTGLDLYEQYF.

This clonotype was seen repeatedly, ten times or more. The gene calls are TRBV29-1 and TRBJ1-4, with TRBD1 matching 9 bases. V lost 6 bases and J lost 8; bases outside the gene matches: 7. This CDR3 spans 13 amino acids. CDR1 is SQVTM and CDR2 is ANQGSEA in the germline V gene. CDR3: CSVGQGGGEKLFF. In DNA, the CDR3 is TGCAGCGTGGGACAGGGAGGCGGCGAAAAACTGTTTTTT.

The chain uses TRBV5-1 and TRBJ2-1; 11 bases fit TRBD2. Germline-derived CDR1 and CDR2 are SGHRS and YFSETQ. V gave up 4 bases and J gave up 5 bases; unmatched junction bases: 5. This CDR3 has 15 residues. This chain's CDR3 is CASSEGTSGHNEQFF. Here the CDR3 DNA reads TGCGCCAGCAGCGAAGGGACTAGCGGTCACAATGAGCAGTTCTTC.

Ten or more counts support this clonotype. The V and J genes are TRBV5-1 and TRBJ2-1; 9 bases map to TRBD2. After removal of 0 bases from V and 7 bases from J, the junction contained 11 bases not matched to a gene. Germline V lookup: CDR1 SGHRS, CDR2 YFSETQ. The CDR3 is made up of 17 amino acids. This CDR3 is CASSLAAPAGGRNEQFF. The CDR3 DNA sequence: TGCGCCAGCAGCTTGGCCGCCCCAGCGGGAGGACGAAATGAGCAGTTCTTC.

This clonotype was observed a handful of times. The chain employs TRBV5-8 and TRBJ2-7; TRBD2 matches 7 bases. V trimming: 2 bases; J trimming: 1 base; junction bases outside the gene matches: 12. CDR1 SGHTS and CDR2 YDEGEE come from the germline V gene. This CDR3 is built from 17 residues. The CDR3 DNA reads TGTGCCAGCAGCTTTCGTCTGGGCGGGAGTTATTCCTACGAGCAGTACTTC. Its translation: CASSFRLGGSYSYEQYF.

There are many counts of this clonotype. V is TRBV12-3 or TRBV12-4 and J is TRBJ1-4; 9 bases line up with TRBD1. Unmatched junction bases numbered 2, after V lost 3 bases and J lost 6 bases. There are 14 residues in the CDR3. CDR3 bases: TGTGCCAGCAGTTTCGGGACAGGGCATGAAAAACTGTTTTTT. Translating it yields CASSFGTGHEKLFF.

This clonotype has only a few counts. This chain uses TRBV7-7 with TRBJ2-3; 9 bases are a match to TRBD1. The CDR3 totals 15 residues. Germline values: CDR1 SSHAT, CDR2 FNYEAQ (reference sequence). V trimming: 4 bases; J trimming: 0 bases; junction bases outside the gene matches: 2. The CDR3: CASSSGTGSTDTQYF. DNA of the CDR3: TGTGCCAGCAGCTCAGGGACAGGGAGCACAGATACGCAGTATTTT.

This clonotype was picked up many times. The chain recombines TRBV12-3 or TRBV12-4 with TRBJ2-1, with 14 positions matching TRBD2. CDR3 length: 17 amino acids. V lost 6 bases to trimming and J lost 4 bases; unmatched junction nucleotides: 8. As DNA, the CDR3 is TGTGCCAGCAGCTCACCGGGACTAGCGGGAGCTTACAATGAGCAGTTCTTC. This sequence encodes CASSSPGLAGAYNEQFF.

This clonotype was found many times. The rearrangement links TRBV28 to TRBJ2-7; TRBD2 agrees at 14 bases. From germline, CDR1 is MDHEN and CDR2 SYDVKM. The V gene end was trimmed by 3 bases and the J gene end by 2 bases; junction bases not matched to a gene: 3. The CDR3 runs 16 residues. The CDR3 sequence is CASSLLGLAGAYEQYF. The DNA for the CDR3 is TGTGCCAGCAGTTTGTTGGGACTAGCGGGAGCCTACGAGCAGTACTTC.

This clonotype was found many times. This CDR3 reads CASSQGAEQYV. The CDR3 region has the DNA TGTGCCAGCAGCCAGGGAGCCGAGCAGTACGTC. V usage is TRBV14 and J usage is TRBJ2-7; D might be TRBD2 (5 bases). The CDR3 runs 11 residues. Trimming stripped 3 bases from V and 6 bases from J, with 6 bases between. CDR1 and CDR2 (germline): SGHDN, FVKESK.

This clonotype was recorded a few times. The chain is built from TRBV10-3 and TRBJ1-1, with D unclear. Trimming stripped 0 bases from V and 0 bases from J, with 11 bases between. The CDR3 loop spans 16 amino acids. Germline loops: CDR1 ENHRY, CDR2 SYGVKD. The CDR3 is CAISESLEKMNTEAFF. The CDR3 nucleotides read TGTGCCATCAGTGAGTCGCTGGAGAAGATGAACACTGAAGCTTTCTTT.

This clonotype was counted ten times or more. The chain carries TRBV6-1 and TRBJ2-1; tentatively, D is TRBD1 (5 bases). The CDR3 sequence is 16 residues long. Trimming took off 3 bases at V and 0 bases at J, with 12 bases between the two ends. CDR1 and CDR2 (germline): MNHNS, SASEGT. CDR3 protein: CASSELGLSSYNEQFF. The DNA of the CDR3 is TGTGCCAGCAGTGAGTTGGGGCTGAGCTCCTACAATGAGCAGTTCTTC.

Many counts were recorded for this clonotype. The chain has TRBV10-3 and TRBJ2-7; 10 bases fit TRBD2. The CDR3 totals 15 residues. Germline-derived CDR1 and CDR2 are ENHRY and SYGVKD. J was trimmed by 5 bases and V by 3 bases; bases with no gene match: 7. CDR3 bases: TGTGCCATCAGTGACCCCGCTAGCGGGAGCCACGAGCAGTACTTC. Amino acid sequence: CAISDPASGSHEQYF.

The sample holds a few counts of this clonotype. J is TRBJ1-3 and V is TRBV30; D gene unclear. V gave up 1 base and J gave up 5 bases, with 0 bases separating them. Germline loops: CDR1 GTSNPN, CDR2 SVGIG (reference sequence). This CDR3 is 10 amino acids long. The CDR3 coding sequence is TGTGCCTGGAGTGGAAACACCATATATTTT. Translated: CAWSGNTIYF.

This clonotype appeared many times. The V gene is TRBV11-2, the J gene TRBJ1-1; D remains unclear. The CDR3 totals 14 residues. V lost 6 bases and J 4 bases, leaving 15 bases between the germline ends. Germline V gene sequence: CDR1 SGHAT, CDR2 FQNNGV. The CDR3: CASRPGPKGTEAFF. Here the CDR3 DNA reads TGTGCCAGCAGACCCGGGCCGAAAGGCACTGAAGCTTTCTTT.

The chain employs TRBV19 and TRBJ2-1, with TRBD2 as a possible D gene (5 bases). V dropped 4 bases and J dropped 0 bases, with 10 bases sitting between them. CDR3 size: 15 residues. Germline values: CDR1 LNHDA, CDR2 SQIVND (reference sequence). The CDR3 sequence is CASSRVRDSYNEQFF. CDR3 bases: TGTGCCAGTAGTAGAGTACGGGACTCCTACAATGAGCAGTTCTTC.

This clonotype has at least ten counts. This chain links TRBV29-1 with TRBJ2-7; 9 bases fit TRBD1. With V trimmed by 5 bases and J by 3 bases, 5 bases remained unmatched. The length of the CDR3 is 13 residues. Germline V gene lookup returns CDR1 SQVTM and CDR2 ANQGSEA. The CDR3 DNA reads TGCAGCGTTACGGGACAGGGCCTCTACGAGCAGTACTTC. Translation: CSVTGQGLYEQYF.

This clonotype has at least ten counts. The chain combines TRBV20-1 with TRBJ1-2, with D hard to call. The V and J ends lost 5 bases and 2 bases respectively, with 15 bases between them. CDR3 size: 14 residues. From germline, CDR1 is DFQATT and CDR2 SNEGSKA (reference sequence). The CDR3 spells CSAARTNPNYGYTF. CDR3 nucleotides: TGCAGTGCTGCCCGCACAAACCCCAACTATGGCTACACCTTC.

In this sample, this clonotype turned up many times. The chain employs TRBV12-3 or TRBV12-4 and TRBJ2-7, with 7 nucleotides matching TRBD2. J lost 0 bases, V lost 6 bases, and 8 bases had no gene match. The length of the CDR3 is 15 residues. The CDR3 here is CASSPAGLSSYEQYF. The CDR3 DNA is TGTGCCAGCAGCCCAGCGGGACTGAGCTCCTACGAGCAGTACTTC.

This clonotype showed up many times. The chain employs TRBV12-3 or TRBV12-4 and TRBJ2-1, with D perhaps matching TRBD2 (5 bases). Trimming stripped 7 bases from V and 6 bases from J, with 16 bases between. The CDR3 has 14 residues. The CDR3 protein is CASTPTTLGNEQFF. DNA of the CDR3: TGTGCCAGCACACCGACTACCCTCGGCAATGAGCAGTTCTTC.

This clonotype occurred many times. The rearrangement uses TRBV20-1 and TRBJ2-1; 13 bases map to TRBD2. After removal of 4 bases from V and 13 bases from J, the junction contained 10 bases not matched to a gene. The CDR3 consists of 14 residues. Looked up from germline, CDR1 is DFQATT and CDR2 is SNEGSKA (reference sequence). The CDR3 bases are TGCAGTGCTAAAAATGACCGGACTAGCGGGAGTCAGTTCTTC. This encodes CSAKNDRTSGSQFF.

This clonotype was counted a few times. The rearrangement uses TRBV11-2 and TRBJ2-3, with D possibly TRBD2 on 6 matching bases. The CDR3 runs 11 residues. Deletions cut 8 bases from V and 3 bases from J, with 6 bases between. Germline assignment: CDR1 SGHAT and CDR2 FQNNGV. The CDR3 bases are TGTGCCAGCGGGGGGACAGATACGCAGTATTTT. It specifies CASGGTDTQYF.

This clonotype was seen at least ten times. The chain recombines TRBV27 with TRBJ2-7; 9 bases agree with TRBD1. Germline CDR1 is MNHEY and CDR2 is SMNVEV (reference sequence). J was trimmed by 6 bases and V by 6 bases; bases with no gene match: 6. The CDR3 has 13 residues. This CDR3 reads CASSPGTGIEQYF. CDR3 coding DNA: TGTGCCAGCAGCCCCGGGACAGGGATCGAGCAGTACTTC.

CDR3 sequence: CATSGLGGETQYF. DNA of the CDR3: TGTGCCACCAGCGGACTTGGGGGAGAGACCCAGTACTTC. V usage is TRBV24-1 and J usage is TRBJ2-5; either TRBD1 or TRBD2 may supply D (5 bases each). The V end lost 7 bases, the J end lost 4 bases, and 12 bases lay between the germline ends. The CDR3 extends over 13 amino acids. In germline, CDR1 is KGHDR, CDR2 SFDVKD.

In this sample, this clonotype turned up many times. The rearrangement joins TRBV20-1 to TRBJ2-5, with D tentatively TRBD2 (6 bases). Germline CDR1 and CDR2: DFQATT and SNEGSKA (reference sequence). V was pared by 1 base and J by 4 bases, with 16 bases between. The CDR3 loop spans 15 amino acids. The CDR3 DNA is TGCAGTGCTAGAGGCCCGGAGGGGCGCGCAGAGACCCAGTACTTC. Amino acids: CSARGPEGRAETQYF.

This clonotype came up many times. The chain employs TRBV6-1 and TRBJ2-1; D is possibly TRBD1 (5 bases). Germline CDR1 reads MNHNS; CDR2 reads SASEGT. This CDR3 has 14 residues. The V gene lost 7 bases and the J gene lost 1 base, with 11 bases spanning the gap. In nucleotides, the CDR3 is TGTGCCAGCACAGGGCAATTTTCCTACAATGAGCAGTTCTTC. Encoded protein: CASTGQFSYNEQFF.

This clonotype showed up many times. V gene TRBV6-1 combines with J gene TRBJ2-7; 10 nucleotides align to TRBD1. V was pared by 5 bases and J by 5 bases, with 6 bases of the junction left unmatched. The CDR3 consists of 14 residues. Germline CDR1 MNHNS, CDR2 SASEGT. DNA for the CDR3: TGTGCCAGCAGTAGAGGACAGGGGGTTAACGAGCAGTACTTC. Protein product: CASSRGQGVNEQYF.

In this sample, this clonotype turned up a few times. The CDR3 bases are TGTGCCAGCAGCTTAGTGACCGAAAAACTGTTTTTT. Translating it yields CASSLVTEKLFF. The chain carries TRBV7-9 and TRBJ1-4; D remains unclear. Trimming pared 1 base from V and 8 bases from J, leaving 5 bases between. CDR3 length: 12 residues. In germline, CDR1 is SEHNR, CDR2 FQNEAQ (reference sequence).

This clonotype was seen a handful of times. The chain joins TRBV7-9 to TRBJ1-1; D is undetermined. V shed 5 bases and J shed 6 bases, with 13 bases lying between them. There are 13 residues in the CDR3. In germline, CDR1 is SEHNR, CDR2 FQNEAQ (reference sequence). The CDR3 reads CASSPASGPEAFF. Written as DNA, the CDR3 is TGTGCCAGCAGCCCAGCCTCGGGCCCTGAAGCTTTCTTT. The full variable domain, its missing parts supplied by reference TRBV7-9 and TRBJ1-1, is DTGVSQNPRHKITKRGQNVTFRCDPISEHNRLYWYRQTLGQGPEFLTYFQNEAQLEKSRLLSDRFSAERPKGSFSTLEIQRTEQGDSAMYLCASSPASGPEAFFGQGTRLTVV.

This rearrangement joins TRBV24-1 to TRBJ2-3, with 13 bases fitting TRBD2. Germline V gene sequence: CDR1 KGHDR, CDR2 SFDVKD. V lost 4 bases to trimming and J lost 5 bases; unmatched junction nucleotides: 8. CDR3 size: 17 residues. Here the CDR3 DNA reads TGTGCCACCAGTGACATAGGACTAGCGGGAGTTGGAGATACGCAGTATTTT. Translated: CATSDIGLAGVGDTQYF.

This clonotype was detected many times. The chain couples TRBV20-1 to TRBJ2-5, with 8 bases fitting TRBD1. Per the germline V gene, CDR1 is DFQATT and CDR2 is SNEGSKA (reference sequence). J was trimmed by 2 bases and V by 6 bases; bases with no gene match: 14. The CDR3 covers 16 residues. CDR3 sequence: CSAPKAGTGGQETQYF. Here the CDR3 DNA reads TGCAGTGCCCCAAAGGCCGGAACAGGGGGACAAGAGACCCAGTACTTC.